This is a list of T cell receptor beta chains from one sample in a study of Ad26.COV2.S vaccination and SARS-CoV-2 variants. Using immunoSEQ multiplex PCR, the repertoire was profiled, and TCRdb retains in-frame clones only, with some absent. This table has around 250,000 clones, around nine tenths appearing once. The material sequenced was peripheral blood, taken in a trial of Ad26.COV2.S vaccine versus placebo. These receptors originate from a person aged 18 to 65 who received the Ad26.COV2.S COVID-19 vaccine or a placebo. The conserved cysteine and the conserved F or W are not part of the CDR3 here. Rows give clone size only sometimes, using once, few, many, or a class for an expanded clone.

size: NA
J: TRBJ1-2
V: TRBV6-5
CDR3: ASSYEVKGGIDGYT

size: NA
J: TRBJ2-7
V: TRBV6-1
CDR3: ASSEAGSEQY

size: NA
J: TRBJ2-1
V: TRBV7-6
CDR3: ASSLEAEKYNEQF

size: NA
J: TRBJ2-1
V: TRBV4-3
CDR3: ASSQAWGATYNEQF

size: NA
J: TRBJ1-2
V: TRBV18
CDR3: ASSPAAGGRWDGYT

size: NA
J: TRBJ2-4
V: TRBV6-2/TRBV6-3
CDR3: ASSYSGLAGGMAKNIQY

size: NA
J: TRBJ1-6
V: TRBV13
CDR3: ASRLSSNRGLSPLH

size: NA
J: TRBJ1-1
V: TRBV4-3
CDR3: ASSQLTTNTEAF

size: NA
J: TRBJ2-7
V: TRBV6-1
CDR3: ASSEGTGGSYEQY

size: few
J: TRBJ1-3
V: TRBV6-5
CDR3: ASSYSLAGAGNTIY

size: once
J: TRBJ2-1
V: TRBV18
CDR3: ASSGQGENEQF

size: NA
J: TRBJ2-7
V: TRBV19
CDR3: ASSLTGVVSYEQY

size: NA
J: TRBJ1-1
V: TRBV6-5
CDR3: ASSRDSQNTAF

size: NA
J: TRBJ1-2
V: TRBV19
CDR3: ASSPGQGVYGYT

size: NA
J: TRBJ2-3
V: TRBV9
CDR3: ASSSTGLTDTQY

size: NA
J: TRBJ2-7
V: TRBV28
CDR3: ASSFRGLASSEQY

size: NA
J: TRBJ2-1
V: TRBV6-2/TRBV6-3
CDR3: ASSSAGPYNEQF

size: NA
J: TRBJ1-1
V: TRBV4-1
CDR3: ASSSGTGRVTEAF

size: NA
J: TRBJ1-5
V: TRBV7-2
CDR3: ASSLAGVSNQPQH

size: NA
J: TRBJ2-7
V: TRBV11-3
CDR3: ASSRGPGLDSYEQY

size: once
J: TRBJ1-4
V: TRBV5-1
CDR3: ASSDGGIATNEKLF

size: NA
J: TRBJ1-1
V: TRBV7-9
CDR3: ASGPQGSGAEAF

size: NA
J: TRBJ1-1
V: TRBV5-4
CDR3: ASSRDRGFTEAF

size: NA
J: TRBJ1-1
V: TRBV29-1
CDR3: SVGGFRVGDMNTEAF

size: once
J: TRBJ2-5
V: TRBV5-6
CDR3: ASSLAAGKKTQY

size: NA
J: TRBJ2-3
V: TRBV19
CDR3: ASSSGWGTDTQY

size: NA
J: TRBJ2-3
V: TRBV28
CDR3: ASTLAGFTDTQY

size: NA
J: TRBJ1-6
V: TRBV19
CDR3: ASSVTGGNSPLH

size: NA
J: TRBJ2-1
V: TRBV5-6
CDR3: ASSAGTIYNEQF

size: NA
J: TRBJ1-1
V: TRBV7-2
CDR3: ASSLLRTEAF

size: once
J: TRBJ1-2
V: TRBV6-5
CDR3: ASSSTPGYHGYT

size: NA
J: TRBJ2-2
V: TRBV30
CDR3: AWSVIRGAGELF

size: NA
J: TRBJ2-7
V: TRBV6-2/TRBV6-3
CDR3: ASSPIGTGVPFEQY

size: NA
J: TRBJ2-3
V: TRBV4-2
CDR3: ASSQPRGDTQY

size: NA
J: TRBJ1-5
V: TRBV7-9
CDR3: ASSSDFNQPQH

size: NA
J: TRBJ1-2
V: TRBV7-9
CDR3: ASSERGSSYGYT

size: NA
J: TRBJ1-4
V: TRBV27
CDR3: ASSLRPTVQLNEKLF

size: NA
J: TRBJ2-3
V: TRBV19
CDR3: ASSFAPSQRTDTQY

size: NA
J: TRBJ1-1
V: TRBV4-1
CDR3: ASSQGLSGRLNTEAF

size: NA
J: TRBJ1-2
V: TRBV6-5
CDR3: ASRDNGYT

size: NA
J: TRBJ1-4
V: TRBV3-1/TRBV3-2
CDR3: ASSQDWGDEKLF

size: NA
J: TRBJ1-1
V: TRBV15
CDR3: ATSRDNRNTEAF

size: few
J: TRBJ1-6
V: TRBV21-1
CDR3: ASRDKDSPLH

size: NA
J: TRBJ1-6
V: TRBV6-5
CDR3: ASSYRSRNSPLH

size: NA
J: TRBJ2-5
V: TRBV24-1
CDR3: ATSDFGQGQYQETQY

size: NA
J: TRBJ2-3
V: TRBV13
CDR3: ASSPRDSGSPDTQY